This TCR beta chain was captured in a study of monozygotic twins with inflammatory bowel disease. Germline-derived CDR1 and CDR2 are SGHTA and FQGNSA. This CDR3 spans 17 amino acids. Each TCR library used about 3,600 ng of total RNA. Reprocessing the 5' RACE reads, TCRdb reports a single entry for every CDR3 protein and omits DNA. The specimen's table records about 210,000 distinct CDR3 sequences. This clonotype originated in a human donor with ulcerative colitis or Crohn's disease, or a healthy co-twin of an affected twin (not recorded which). The chain couples TRBV7-2 to TRBJ2-1; lacking DNA, the TRBD1 call made by TCRdb goes unchecked. The sample taken for sequencing was blood. CDR3 sequence reads: CASSPTGIGGPYNEQFF.